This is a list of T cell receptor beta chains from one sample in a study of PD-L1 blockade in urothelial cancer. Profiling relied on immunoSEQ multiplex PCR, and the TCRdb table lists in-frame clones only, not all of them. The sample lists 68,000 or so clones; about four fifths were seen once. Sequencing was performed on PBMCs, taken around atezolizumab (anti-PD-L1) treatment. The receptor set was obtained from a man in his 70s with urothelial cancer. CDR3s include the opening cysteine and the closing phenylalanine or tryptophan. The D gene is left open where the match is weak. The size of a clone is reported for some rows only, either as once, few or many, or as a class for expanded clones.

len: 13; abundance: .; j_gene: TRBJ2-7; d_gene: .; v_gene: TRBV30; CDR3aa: CAWSGAFSYEQYF; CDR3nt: TGTGCCTGGAGTGGGGCGTTCTCCTACGAGCAGTACTTC
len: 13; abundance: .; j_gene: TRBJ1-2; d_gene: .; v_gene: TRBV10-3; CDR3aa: CAISRSFNYGYTF; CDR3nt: TGTGCCATCAGCAGAAGTTTTAACTATGGCTACACCTTC
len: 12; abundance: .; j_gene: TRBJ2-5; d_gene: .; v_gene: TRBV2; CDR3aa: CASRGSQETQYF; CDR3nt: TGTGCCAGCAGGGGCAGCCAAGAGACCCAGTACTTC
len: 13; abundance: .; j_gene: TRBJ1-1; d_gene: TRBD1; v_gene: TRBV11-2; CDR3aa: CASSSWTGAFAFF; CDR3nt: TGTGCCAGCAGCTCCTGGACAGGGGCCTTCGCTTTCTTT
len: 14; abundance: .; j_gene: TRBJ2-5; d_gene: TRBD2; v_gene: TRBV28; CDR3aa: CASSPSGTQETQYF; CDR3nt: TGTGCCAGCAGTCCTAGCGGAACCCAAGAGACCCAGTACTTC
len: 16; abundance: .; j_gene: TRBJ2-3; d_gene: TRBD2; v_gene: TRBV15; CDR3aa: CATSRDTASGVDTQYF; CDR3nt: TGTGCCACCAGCAGAGATACGGCTAGCGGGGTAGATACGCAGTATTTT
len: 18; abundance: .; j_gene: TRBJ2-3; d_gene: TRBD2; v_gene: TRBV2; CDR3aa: CASSEFGTSGNRLDTQYF; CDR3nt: TGTGCCAGCAGTGAGTTCGGGACTAGCGGGAATAGGTTAGATACGCAGTATTTT
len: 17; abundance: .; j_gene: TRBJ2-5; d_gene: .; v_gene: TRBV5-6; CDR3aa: CASSIKTGSGHQETQYF; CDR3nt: TGTGCCAGCAGCATAAAAACAGGGTCGGGGCACCAAGAGACCCAGTACTTC
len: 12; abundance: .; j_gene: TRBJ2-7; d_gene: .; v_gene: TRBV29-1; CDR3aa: CSVARQGNEQYF; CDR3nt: TGCAGCGTTGCGCGGCAGGGTAACGAGCAGTACTTC
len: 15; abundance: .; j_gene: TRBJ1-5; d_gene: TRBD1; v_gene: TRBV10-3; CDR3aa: CAISDGTGNNQPQHF; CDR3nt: TGTGCCATCAGTGACGGGACAGGGAACAATCAGCCCCAGCATTTT
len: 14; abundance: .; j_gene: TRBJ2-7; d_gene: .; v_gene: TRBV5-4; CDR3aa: CASSSPTNSYEQYF; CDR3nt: TGTGCCAGCAGCTCGCCGACTAACTCCTACGAGCAGTACTTC
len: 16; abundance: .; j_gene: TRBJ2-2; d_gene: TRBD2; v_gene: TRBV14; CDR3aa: CASSPSGRTNTGELFF; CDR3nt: TGTGCCAGCAGCCCTAGCGGGAGGACGAACACCGGGGAGCTGTTTTTT
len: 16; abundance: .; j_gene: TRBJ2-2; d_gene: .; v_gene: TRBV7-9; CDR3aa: CASSPGLRTTTGELFF; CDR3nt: TGTGCCAGCAGCCCAGGGTTGCGAACCACCACCGGGGAGCTGTTTTTT
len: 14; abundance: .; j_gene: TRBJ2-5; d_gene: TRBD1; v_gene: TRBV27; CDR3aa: CASRGSTGVETQYF; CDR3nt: TGTGCCAGCAGGGGATCGACAGGGGTGGAGACCCAGTACTTC
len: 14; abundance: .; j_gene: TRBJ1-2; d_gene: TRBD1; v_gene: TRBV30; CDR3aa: CAWSLDRGLYGYTF; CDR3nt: TGTGCCTGGAGTTTGGACAGGGGGTTGTATGGCTACACCTTC
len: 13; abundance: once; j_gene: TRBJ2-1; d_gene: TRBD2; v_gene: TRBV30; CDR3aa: CAWSETGLAGEFF; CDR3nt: TGTGCCTGGAGCGAGACCGGACTAGCGGGAGAGTTCTTC
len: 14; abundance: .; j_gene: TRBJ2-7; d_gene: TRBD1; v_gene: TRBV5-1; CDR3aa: CASSLGGQVQEQYF; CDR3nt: TGCGCCAGCAGCTTGGGTGGACAGGTTCAGGAGCAGTACTTC
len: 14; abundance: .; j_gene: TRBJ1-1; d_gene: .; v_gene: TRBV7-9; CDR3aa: CASSFQGRNTEAFF; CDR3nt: TGTGCCAGCAGCTTTCAGGGGCGTAACACTGAAGCTTTCTTT
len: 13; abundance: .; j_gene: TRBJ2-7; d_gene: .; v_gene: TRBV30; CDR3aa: CAWSAWTVYEQYF; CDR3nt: TGTGCCTGGAGTGCCTGGACAGTATACGAGCAGTACTTC
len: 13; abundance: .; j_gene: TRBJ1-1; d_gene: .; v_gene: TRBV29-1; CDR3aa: CSVGRERGTEAFF; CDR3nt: TGCAGCGTTGGAAGGGAGCGAGGCACTGAAGCTTTCTTT
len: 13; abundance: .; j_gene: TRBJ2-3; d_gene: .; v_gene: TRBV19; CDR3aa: CASSISRTDTQYF; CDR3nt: TGTGCCAGTAGTATCTCTAGAACAGATACGCAGTATTTT
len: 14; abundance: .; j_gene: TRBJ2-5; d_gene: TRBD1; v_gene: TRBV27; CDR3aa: CASSSSTGGETQYF; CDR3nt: TGTGCCAGCAGTTCCTCGACAGGGGGAGAGACCCAGTACTTC
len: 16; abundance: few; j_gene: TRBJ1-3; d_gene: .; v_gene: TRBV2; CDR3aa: CASTGGGRSHGNTIYF; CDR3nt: TGTGCCAGCACCGGAGGTGGGAGGTCTCATGGAAACACCATATATTTT
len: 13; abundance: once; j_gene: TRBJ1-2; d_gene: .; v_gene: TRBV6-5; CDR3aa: CASSRGGVYGYTF; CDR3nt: TGTGCCAGCAGTCGCGGCGGGGTCTATGGCTACACCTTC
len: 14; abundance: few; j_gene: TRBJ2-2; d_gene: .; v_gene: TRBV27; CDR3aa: CASSLTRNTGELFF; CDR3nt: TGTGCCAGCAGTTTAACTCGGAACACCGGGGAGCTGTTTTTT
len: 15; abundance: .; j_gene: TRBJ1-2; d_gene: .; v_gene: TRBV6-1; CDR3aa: CASSPGGLREYGYTF; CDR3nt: TGTGCCAGCAGTCCGGGGGGCCTCAGGGAGTATGGCTACACCTTC
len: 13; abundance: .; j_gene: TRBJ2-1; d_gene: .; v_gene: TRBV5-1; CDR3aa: CASSLAGLREQFF; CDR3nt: TGCGCCAGCAGCTTGGCCGGGTTGAGGGAGCAGTTCTTC
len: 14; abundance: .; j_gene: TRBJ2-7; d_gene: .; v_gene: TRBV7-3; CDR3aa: CASSLGRQGYEQYF; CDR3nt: TGTGCCAGCAGCTTAGGTCGGCAGGGATACGAGCAGTACTTC
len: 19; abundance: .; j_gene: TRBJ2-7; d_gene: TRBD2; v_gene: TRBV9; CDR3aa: CASSVEEMGTSGVPYEQYF; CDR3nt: TGTGCCAGCAGCGTAGAGGAAATGGGGACTAGCGGGGTCCCCTACGAGCAGTACTTC
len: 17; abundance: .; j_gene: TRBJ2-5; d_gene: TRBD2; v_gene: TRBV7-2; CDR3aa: CASSPRGLAGEEETQYF; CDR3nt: TGTGCCAGCAGCCCAAGGGGACTAGCGGGGGAGGAAGAGACCCAGTACTTC
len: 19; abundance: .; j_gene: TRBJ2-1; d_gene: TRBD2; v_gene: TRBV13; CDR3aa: CASSLEEAGGTTSYNEQFF; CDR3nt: TGTGCCAGCAGCTTAGAAGAAGCGGGGGGCACGACCTCCTACAATGAGCAGTTCTTC
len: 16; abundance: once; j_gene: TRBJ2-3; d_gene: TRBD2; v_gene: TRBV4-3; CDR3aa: CASSQALAGLTDTQYF; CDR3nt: TGCGCCAGCAGCCAAGCCTTAGCGGGACTCACAGATACGCAGTATTTT
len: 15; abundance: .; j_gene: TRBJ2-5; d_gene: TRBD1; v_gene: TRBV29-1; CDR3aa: CSVEAGWAGGETQYF; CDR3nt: TGCAGCGTTGAAGCTGGTTGGGCAGGGGGAGAGACCCAGTACTTC
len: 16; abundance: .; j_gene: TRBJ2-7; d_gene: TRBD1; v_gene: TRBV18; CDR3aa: CASSPLSQGARYEQYF; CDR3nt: TGTGCCAGCTCACCATTATCACAGGGGGCCCGCTACGAGCAGTACTTC
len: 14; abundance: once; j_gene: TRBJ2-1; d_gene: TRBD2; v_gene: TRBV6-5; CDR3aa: CASRGLAGDNEQFF; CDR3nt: TGTGCCAGCCGGGGACTAGCGGGAGACAATGAGCAGTTCTTC
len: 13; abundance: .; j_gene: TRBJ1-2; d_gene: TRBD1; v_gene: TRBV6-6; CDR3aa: CASSMTGGGGYTF; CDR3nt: TGTGCCAGCAGCATGACAGGGGGCGGTGGCTACACCTTC
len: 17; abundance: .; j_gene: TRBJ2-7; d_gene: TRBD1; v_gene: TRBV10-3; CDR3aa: CAISGTGGEKGAYEQYF; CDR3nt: TGTGCCATCTCCGGGACAGGGGGCGAAAAAGGGGCCTACGAGCAGTACTTC
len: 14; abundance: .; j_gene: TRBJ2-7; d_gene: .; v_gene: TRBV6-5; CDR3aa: CASSGGRGTYEQYF; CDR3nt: TGTGCCAGCAGCGGGGGTCGGGGCACCTACGAGCAGTACTTC
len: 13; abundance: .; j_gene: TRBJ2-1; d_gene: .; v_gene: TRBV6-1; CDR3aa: CASQRGSEGEQFF; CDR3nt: TGTGCCAGCCAACGGGGAAGCGAGGGTGAGCAGTTCTTC
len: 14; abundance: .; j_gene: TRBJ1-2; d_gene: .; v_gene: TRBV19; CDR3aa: CASSIPGGNYGYTF; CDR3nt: TGTGCCAGTAGTATTCCGGGTGGAAACTATGGCTACACCTTC
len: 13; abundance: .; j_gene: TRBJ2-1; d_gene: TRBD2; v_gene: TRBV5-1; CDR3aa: CASKSGRGNEQFF; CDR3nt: TGCGCCAGCAAAAGCGGGAGGGGGAATGAGCAGTTCTTC
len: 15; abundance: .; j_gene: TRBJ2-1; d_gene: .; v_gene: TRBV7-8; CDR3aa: CASSPAREWNNEQFF; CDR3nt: TGTGCCAGCAGCCCTGCGAGGGAGTGGAACAATGAGCAGTTCTTC
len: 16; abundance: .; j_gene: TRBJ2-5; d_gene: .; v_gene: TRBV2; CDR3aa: CASSEALGGIQETQYF; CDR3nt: TGTGCCAGCAGTGAAGCACTCGGAGGGATTCAAGAGACCCAGTACTTC
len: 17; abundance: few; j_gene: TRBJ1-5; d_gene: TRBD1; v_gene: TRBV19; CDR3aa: CASRSTTGTGTDQPQHF; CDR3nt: TGTGCCAGTAGATCTACCACCGGGACAGGAACCGATCAGCCCCAGCATTTT
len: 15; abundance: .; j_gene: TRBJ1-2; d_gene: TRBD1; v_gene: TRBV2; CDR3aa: CASSADRNANYGYTF; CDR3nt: TGTGCCAGCAGCGCGGACAGGAACGCTAACTATGGCTACACCTTC
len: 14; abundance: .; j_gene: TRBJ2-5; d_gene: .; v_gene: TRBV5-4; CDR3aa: CASSPPAPGETQYF; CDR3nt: TGTGCCAGCAGCCCCCCGGCCCCAGGGGAGACCCAGTACTTC
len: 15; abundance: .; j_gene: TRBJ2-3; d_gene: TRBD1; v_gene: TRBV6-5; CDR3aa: CASRPRGRGTDTQYF; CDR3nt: TGTGCCAGCAGACCCAGGGGGCGCGGCACAGATACGCAGTATTTT
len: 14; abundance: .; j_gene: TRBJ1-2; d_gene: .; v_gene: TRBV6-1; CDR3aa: CASSDPGHLYGYTF; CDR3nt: TGTGCCAGCAGTGACCCGGGACACCTCTATGGCTACACCTTC
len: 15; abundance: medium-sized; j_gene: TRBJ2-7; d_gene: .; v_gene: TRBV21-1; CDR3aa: CASRTKPGQGNEQYF; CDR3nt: TGTGCCAGCAGGACGAAGCCGGGACAGGGTAACGAGCAGTACTTC
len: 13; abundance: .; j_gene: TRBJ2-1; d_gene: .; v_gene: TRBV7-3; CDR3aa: CASSLKEGREQFF; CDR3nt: TGTGCCAGCAGCTTAAAGGAGGGAAGGGAGCAGTTCTTC
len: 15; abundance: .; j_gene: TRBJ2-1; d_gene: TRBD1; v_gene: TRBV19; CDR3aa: CASSSGQGWDNEQFF; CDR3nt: TGTGCCAGTAGTTCGGGACAGGGGTGGGACAATGAGCAGTTCTTC
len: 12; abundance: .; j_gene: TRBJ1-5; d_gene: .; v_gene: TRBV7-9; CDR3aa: CASSLREQPQHF; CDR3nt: TGTGCCAGCAGCTTACGGGAGCAGCCCCAGCATTTT
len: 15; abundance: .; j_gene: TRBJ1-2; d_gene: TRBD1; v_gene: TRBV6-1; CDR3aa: CASSEVLTGGSGYTF; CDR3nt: TGTGCCAGCAGTGAAGTTTTGACAGGGGGTAGTGGCTACACCTTC
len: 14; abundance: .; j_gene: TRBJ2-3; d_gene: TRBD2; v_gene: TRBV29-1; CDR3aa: CSVVLAGLTDTQYF; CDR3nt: TGCAGCGTTGTACTAGCGGGACTCACAGATACGCAGTATTTT
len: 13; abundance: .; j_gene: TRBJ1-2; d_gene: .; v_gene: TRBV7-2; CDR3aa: CASSVADGGGYTF; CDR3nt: TGTGCCAGCAGCGTAGCAGACGGAGGAGGCTACACCTTC
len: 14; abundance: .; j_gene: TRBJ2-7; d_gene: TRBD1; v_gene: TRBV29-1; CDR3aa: CSVGLGQGAWEQYF; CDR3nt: TGCAGCGTTGGGTTAGGACAGGGGGCTTGGGAGCAGTACTTC
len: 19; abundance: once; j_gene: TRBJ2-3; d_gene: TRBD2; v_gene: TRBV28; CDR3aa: CASSSVASGRAWSTDTQYF; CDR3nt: TGTGCCAGCAGTTCCGTGGCTAGCGGGAGGGCCTGGAGCACAGATACGCAGTATTTT
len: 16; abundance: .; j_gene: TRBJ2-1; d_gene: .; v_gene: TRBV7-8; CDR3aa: CASSYFEGVFYNEQFF; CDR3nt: TGTGCCAGCAGCTACTTTGAGGGAGTCTTCTACAATGAGCAGTTCTTC
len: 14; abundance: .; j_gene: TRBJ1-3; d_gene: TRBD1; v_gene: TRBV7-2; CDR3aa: CASSQDRAGNTIYF; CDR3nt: TGTGCCAGCAGCCAGGACAGGGCTGGAAACACCATATATTTT
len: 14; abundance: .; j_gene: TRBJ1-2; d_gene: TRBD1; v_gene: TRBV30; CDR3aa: CAWSPRGRRYGYTF; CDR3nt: TGTGCCTGGAGTCCCAGGGGGCGAAGATATGGCTACACCTTC